This T cell receptor beta chain was observed in a study of OX40 agonist ivuxolimab in advanced cancers. Turning to the study itself: Across the patients, intravenous ivuxolimab was delivered every 2 weeks at 0.01 to 10 mg/kg.

Drawing of blood for sampling happened at baseline, at cycle 4 day 1, and at cycle 7 day 1. Generated by immunoSEQ multiplex PCR, the TCRdb table keeps only in-frame clones and is missing some. This table holds around 100,000 clones, roughly nine tenths found once. As concerns this clone: The antigen is undetermined.

General study findings and limits: Partial responders at 0.1-3.0 mg/kg showed near-lowest clonal expansion. Expanded clones tended on average to be more numerous among CD8+ T cells than CD4+.

The TCR was taken from an adult with an advanced solid tumor such as melanoma, head and neck, liver or kidney cancer. The sequencing used CD4+ or CD8+ T cells sorted from blood, collected in a trial of the OX40 agonist ivuxolimab.

The CDR3: CASSRTSGVGIGETQYF. DNA for the CDR3: TGTGCCAGCAGCCGGACTAGCGGGGTTGGGATTGGAGAGACCCAGTACTTC. V usage is TRBV7-2 and J usage is TRBJ2-5; 12 bases fit TRBD2. This CDR3 region has 17 residues. The ends lost 5 bases at V and 4 bases at J; junction bases unmatched: 11. The germline V gene encodes CDR1 SGHTA and CDR2 FQGNSA.